This TCR beta chain came from a study of OX40 agonist ivuxolimab in advanced cancers. In the study overall: Ivuxolimab was a fully human IgG2 agonistic monoclonal antibody targeting the costimulatory receptor OX40 (CD134). Intravenous ivuxolimab was administered to patients every 2 weeks at six dose levels: 0.01, 0.1, 0.3, 1.5, 3 and 10 mg/kg. Among the roughly 50 dose-escalation patients, roughly 20 had hepatocellular carcinoma, roughly 15 melanoma, 9 renal cell carcinoma and 9 head and neck cancer. A male proportion of approximately 83% and a mean age of approximately 62 years, ranging from about 23 to 90, were recorded for the dose-escalation cohort. Patients were allowed to have had prior anti-PD-1, anti-PD-L1 or anti-CTLA-4 therapy, and 40% to 45% of the dose-escalation patients had previously received checkpoint inhibitors. Partial responses were achieved by three dose-escalation patients, of whom one had hepatocellular carcinoma and two had cutaneous melanoma. Peripheral TCRbeta sequencing aimed to test whether ivuxolimab altered TCR sequence diversity and caused clonal T-cell expansion. The paper covers the monotherapy dose-escalation part of the phase I ivuxolimab trial, which included N of about 56 patients.

Genomic DNA was extracted from sorted cells for sequencing of the TCRbeta CDR3 region. The immunoSEQ Assay was used for sequencing of TCRbeta CDR3 regions. TCRdb took this table from immuneACCESS and kept in-frame rearrangements with V and J called. Such tables lack part of the clones; where checked against another copy, unresolved V genes explain under half of the gap, and the rest is unexplained. This sample lists about 120,000 clones; just over 90% were detected once. The top ten hold less than 0.2% of the sample. Details on this clone: This receptor's antigen is unknown. Per-base qualities were not stored, and no clone one base away is much larger.

Study-level results and caveats: Antigen specificity was not determined for the clonally expanded peripheral T cells. In partial responders in the 0.1-3.0 mg/kg groups, normalized peripheral clonal expansion was found to be among the lowest, especially among CD8+ T cells. Clonal expansion of both CD4+ and CD8+ blood T cells was observed from baseline to week 6 at doses 0.1 to 3.0 mg/kg. After ivuxolimab, more expanded clones were found on average in CD8+ T cells than in CD4+ T cells. Low levels of normalized T-cell clonal expansion were also seen in some nonresponding patients.

V is clipped by 8 bases and J by 3 bases, and the sequence between their germline boundaries is 13 bases long. The CDR3 runs 14 residues from the cysteine to the phenylalanine. The only DNA kept is the CDR3, 42 bases in frame from the first base. The germline V gene specifies LGHNA as CDR1 and YSLEER as CDR2. The trial excluded patients who had a history of autoimmune disease or who were on systemic immunosuppression. Peripheral blood for TCR sequencing was collected from all dose cohorts at baseline, on cycle 4 day 1, and on cycle 7 day 1. Samples were obtained from an open-label, multicenter, first-in-human phase I dose-escalation trial of ivuxolimab. Adults with locally advanced or metastatic melanoma, renal cell, hepatocellular, or head and neck squamous cell carcinoma were enrolled in the trial. Before TCR sequencing, CD4+ and CD8+ T cells were separately sorted from peripheral blood.

The receptor was derived from an adult with an advanced solid tumor such as melanoma, head and neck, liver or kidney cancer. The V gene is TRBV4-3 and the J gene is TRBJ2-2; no D gene call is confident. The sample consisted of CD4+ or CD8+ T cells sorted from blood, taken in a trial of the OX40 agonist ivuxolimab. This receptor has the CDR3 CASGKSQDTGELFF. The DNA reads TGCGCCAGCGGGAAAAGTCAGGACACCGGGGAGCTGTTTTTT.